This T cell receptor beta chain was sequenced during a study of T cell repertoires in aging, cancer and after chemotherapy. A mixed TRB-A/B primer pool amplified rearranged TRB by multiplex touch-down PCR. TCRdb passed the multiplex PCR reads through MiXCR, listing each CDR3 protein once. This table has about 18,000 distinct CDR3 sequences, about 50% appearing once. The CDR3 length is 15 residues. With V trimmed by 5 bases and J by 4 bases, 5 bases remained unmatched. Germline V CDR1 and CDR2: LNHDA, SQIVND (reference sequence). This clonotype was counted between two and nine times. TCR beta rearrangements were amplified from peripheral blood genomic DNA.

V and J are TRBV19 and TRBJ2-3; 11 positions match TRBD2. This clonotype was sampled from a human donor in good health. The sequenced material came from blood. The CDR3 nucleotides are TGTGCCAGTAGTCTACTAGCGGGAGACCCAGATACGCAGTATTTT. This sequence encodes CASSLLAGDPDTQYF.